These 30 T cell receptor beta chains were all obtained from the same sample, sequenced in a study of OX40 agonist ivuxolimab in advanced cancers. Assay: immunoSEQ multiplex PCR; the TCRdb copy retains only in-frame clones and omits some. The table lists about 12,000 clones, over 75% of them singletons. The sequenced sample was CD4+ or CD8+ T cells sorted from blood, obtained in a trial of the OX40 agonist ivuxolimab. The receptor source for this set is an adult with an advanced solid tumor such as melanoma, head and neck, liver or kidney cancer.

CDR3 in amino acids: CASSFPLQSETQYF. CDR3 DNA: TGTGCCAGCAGCTTTCCTCTCCAGTCGGAGACCCAGTACTTC. The chain employs TRBV13 and TRBJ2-5; D uncertain. Germline V gene data show CDR1 as PRHDT and CDR2 as FYEKMQ (reference sequence). With 3 bases removed from V and 5 bases from J, the gap between germline ends came to 13 bases. The CDR3 totals 14 residues.

The gene calls are TRBV9 and TRBJ1-2; 7 nucleotides agree with TRBD1. This CDR3 spans 13 amino acids. Germline values: CDR1 SGDLS, CDR2 YYNGEE. Trimming cost V 5 bases and J 7 bases; bases outside gene matches: 8. The CDR3 reads CASSGTGVAGYTF. CDR3 in DNA: TGTGCCAGCAGTGGTACAGGGGTAGCTGGCTACACCTTC. The full variable domain, completed using reference TRBV9 and TRBJ1-2, is DSGVTQTPKHLITATGQRVTLRCSPRSGDLSVYWYQQSLDQGLQFLIQYYNGEERAKGNILERFSAQQFPDLHSELNLSSLELGDSALYFCASSGTGVAGYTFGSGTRLTVV.

The chain carries TRBV4-3 and TRBJ2-3; D possibly uses TRBD1 or TRBD2 (5 bases each). Germline-derived CDR1 and CDR2 are LGHNA and YSLEER. The CDR3 covers 13 residues. Trimming left V 4 bases short and J 2 bases short, with 7 bases between. CDR3: CASSPGTTDTQYF. For the CDR3, the DNA is TGCGCCAGCAGCCCCGGGACCACAGATACGCAGTATTTT.

The chain carries TRBV5-1 and TRBJ1-1, with D perhaps TRBD1 (6 bases). Germline CDR1 is SGHRS and CDR2 is YFSETQ. V lost 4 bases and J 1 base, leaving 11 bases between the germline ends. The CDR3 is 14 residues long. CDR3 bases: TGCGCCAGCAGCCCAGGACAGAGGAACACTGAAGCTTTCTTT. As protein: CASSPGQRNTEAFF. The whole variable domain, remainder taken from reference TRBV5-1 and TRBJ1-1, is KAGVTQTPRYLIKTRGQQVTLSCSPISGHRSVSWYQQTPGQGLQFLFEYFSETQRNKGNFPGRFSGRQFSNSRSEMNVSTLELGDSALYLCASSPGQRNTEAFFGQGTRLTVV.

This clone was counted a single time. The chain combines TRBV9 with TRBJ2-5; TRBD2 agrees at 7 bases. The V segment lost 4 bases and the J segment 6 bases; nucleotides outside the gene matches: 9. CDR1 SGDLS and CDR2 YYNGEE come from the germline V gene. The CDR3 is 14 residues long. CDR3 residues: CASSPQTSPQTQYF. For the CDR3, the DNA is TGTGCCAGCAGCCCTCAGACTAGCCCTCAGACCCAGTACTTC.

The J gene is TRBJ2-1, the V gene TRBV5-4; unclear D gene. V was clipped by 4 bases and J by 7 bases, with 15 bases between them. Germline values: CDR1 SGHNT, CDR2 YYREEE (reference sequence). There are 14 residues in the CDR3. The DNA of the CDR3 is TGTGCCAGCAGCGGCGGACGGGCCGTGAATGAGCAGTTCTTC. As protein: CASSGGRAVNEQFF. Full variable domain (outside the CDR3, taken from reference TRBV5-4 and TRBJ2-1): ETGVTQSPTHLIKTRGQQVTLRCSSQSGHNTVSWYQQALGQGPQFIFQYYREEENGRGNFPPRFSGLQFPNYSSELNVNALELDDSALYLCASSGGRAVNEQFFGPGTRLTVL.

The chain combines TRBV23-1 with TRBJ2-5; D not resolved. TRBV23-1 is labeled an ORF, and its function is uncertain. The CDR3 has 17 amino acids. V dropped 5 bases and J dropped 2 bases, with 21 bases sitting between them. The CDR3 spells CASSKSGTLVRQETQYF. CDR3 DNA sequence: TGCGCCAGCAGTAAGTCAGGTACCCTCGTGAGGCAAGAGACCCAGTACTTC.

The chain uses TRBV11-2 and TRBJ2-7; a possible D gene is TRBD2 (5 bases). Trimming took 5 bases from V and 4 from J, leaving 18 bases between them. In germline, CDR1 is SGHAT, CDR2 FQNNGV. This CDR3 contains 15 residues. CDR3 loop: CASSMKGTRGYEQYF. Here the CDR3 DNA reads TGTGCCAGCAGCATGAAGGGAACCCGGGGATACGAGCAGTACTTC.

The chain couples TRBV7-9 to TRBJ1-4; 7 positions match TRBD1. The CDR3 has 14 residues. Germline V gene data show CDR1 as SEHNR and CDR2 as FQNEAQ (reference sequence). Trimming removed 5 bases from V and 1 base from J; junction bases left unmatched: 1. DNA of the CDR3: TGTGCCAGCAGCCGGACAGGAACTAATGAAAAACTGTTTTTT. Translating it yields CASSRTGTNEKLFF.

The chain couples TRBV6-5 to TRBJ1-5; 8 bases agree with TRBD1. Germline V lookup: CDR1 MNHEY, CDR2 SVGAGI. The CDR3 length is 15 residues. The J segment lost 4 bases and the V segment lost 5 bases, leaving 7 bases of the junction unmatched. This chain's CDR3 is CASSHGTGWNQPQHF. CDR3 nucleotide sequence: TGTGCCAGCAGTCACGGGACAGGTTGGAATCAGCCCCAGCATTTT.

Only a few counts were recorded for this clone. The chain combines TRBV6-6 with TRBJ2-2; weak D call: TRBD1 (6 bases). The CDR3 runs 15 residues. In germline, CDR1 is MNHNY, CDR2 SVGAGI (reference sequence). Trimming took 2 bases from V and 0 from J, leaving 7 bases between them. CDR3 nucleotides: TGTGCCAGCAGTTACGGGACAACGAACACCGGGGAGCTGTTTTTT. Amino acids: CASSYGTTNTGELFF.

This chain joins TRBV6-7 and TRBJ1-5, with TRBD1 identical over 7 bases. TRBV6-7 qualifies as an ORF whose function is uncertain. Trimming at V came to 8 bases and at J to 2 bases, leaving 9 bases not matched to a gene. There are 15 residues in the CDR3. CDR3 nucleotide sequence: TGTGCCAGCCTCGGTGGGGGACAGTGCAATCAGCCCCAGCATTTT. Its translation is CASLGGGQCNQPQHF.

The chain uses TRBV28 and TRBJ1-5; TRBD1 matches 7 bases. V was pared by 3 bases and J by 7 bases, with 12 bases of the junction left unmatched. The germline V gene has CDR1 MDHEN and CDR2 SYDVKM. The CDR3 has 16 amino acids. CDR3 bases: TGTGCCAGCAGTTTTCAGGTCAGGGGGTCAGGGCAGCCCCAGCATTTT. It yields the protein CASSFQVRGSGQPQHF.

The CDR3 region has the DNA TGTGCCAGCAGCGTCGGGACCTCGTACGAGCAGTACTTC. Encoded protein: CASSVGTSYEQYF. This sequence joins TRBV7-6 and TRBJ2-7, with D perhaps assigned TRBD1 or TRBD2 (5 bases each). The ends were cut back, 5 bases at V and 4 bases at J, with 12 bases in the middle. This CDR3 comprises 13 residues. Germline values: CDR1 SGHVS, CDR2 FNYEAQ.

This chain joins TRBV9 and TRBJ2-3, with TRBD1 identical over 9 bases. Germline CDR1 reads SGDLS; CDR2 reads YYNGEE. The CDR3 spans 16 residues. The V and J ends lost 3 bases and 4 bases, in that order; junction bases with no gene match: 9. In nucleotides, the CDR3 is TGTGCCAGCAGCGCGCCGGGACAGGGTCGGGCAGATACGCAGTATTTT. Translated, it gives CASSAPGQGRADTQYF.

This chain connects TRBV6-1 to TRBJ2-7, with D perhaps being TRBD1 or TRBD2 (5 bases each). This CDR3 spans 15 amino acids. Germline CDR1 reads MNHNS; CDR2 reads SASEGT. The V and J ends lost 2 bases and 1 base respectively, with 12 bases between them. In DNA, the CDR3 is TGTGCCAGCAGTGAATGGCAGGGACCTTCCTACGAGCAGTACTTC. Residues: CASSEWQGPSYEQYF.

The rearrangement uses TRBV6-5 and TRBJ2-7; the D call may be TRBD1 or TRBD2 (6 bases each). Looked up from germline, CDR1 is MNHEY and CDR2 is SVGAGI. This CDR3 spans 15 amino acids. V lost 5 bases and J 4 bases, leaving 18 bases between the germline ends. CDR3 amino acids: CASSAGGGSAYEQYF. The CDR3 coding sequence is TGTGCCAGCAGTGCCGGAGGGGGGAGTGCGTACGAGCAGTACTTC.

This CDR3 reads CASSEGTGQGNQPQHF. In nucleotides, the CDR3 is TGTGCCAGCAGTGAAGGGACAGGGCAGGGCAATCAGCCCCAGCATTTT. V and J are TRBV2 and TRBJ1-5, with TRBD1 matching 8 bases. After removal of 1 base from V and 2 bases from J, the junction contained 4 bases not matched to a gene. Germline lookup yields CDR1 SNHLY and CDR2 FYNNEI. This CDR3 is built from 16 residues.

This sequence joins TRBV7-9 and TRBJ2-2, with a possible D match to TRBD1 (5 bases). V lost 0 bases and J lost 6, with 11 bases in between. This CDR3 has 15 amino acids. From germline, CDR1 is SEHNR and CDR2 FQNEAQ (reference sequence). CDR3 protein: CASSLAGRVAGELFF. The CDR3 coding sequence is TGTGCCAGCAGCTTAGCGGGCAGGGTGGCCGGGGAGCTGTTTTTT.

This sequence joins TRBV5-8 and TRBJ1-1, with D hard to call. V lost 0 bases to trimming and J lost 0 bases, with 3 bases between them. Germline V gives CDR1 SGHTS, CDR2 YDEGEE. This CDR3 has 13 amino acids. CDR3 sequence (DNA): TGTGCCAGCAGCTTGGAGGTGAACACTGAAGCTTTCTTT. It codes for CASSLEVNTEAFF.

As DNA, the CDR3 is TGTGCCAGCAGCCCCCCCGGGACAGGGTTGTACGAGCAGTACTTC. This encodes CASSPPGTGLYEQYF. The V call is TRBV7-9, the J call TRBJ2-7, with TRBD1 matching 9 bases. After removal of 5 bases from V and 4 bases from J, the junction contained 9 bases not matched to a gene. The germline V gene encodes CDR1 SEHNR and CDR2 FQNEAQ (reference sequence). The CDR3 has 15 residues.

V gene TRBV9 combines with J gene TRBJ2-2; 7 nucleotides align to TRBD2. Germline CDR1 reads SGDLS; CDR2 reads YYNGEE. The trim removed 2 bases at V and 4 bases at J, leaving 8 bases unmatched. The CDR3 sequence is 16 residues long. In DNA form, the CDR3 reads TGTGCCAGCAGCGTTCGATCGGGCGGGGGCACCGGGGAGCTGTTTTTT. Residues: CASSVRSGGGTGELFF.

The rearrangement uses TRBV5-1 and TRBJ1-6, with TRBD1 matching 7 bases. This CDR3 region has 15 residues. The germline V gene encodes CDR1 SGHRS and CDR2 YFSETQ. Trimming removed 0 bases from V and 6 bases from J; junction bases left unmatched: 3. CDR3 amino acids: CASSLVPGGNSPLHF. CDR3 sequence (DNA): TGCGCCAGCAGCTTGGTCCCAGGGGGTAATTCACCCCTCCACTTT.

As concerns this clone: Different DNA sequences within this sample yield the same CDR3. The V and J genes are TRBV9 and TRBJ1-1, with a weak D call TRBD1 (6 bases). V was cut by 3 bases and J by 4 bases, with 16 bases left in between. This CDR3 comprises 15 residues. Germline V gene sequence: CDR1 SGDLS, CDR2 YYNGEE. DNA for the CDR3: TGTGCCAGCAGCGACGCCGGGGGGCCGGGCACTGAAGCTTTCTTT. It specifies CASSDAGGPGTEAFF. Looking up the rest from reference TRBV9 and TRBJ1-1 gives the full variable domain: DSGVTQTPKHLITATGQRVTLRCSPRSGDLSVYWYQQSLDQGLQFLIQYYNGEERAKGNILERFSAQQFPDLHSELNLSSLELGDSALYFCASSDAGGPGTEAFFGQGTRLTVV.

This clone is termed medium-sized (0.01 to 0.1%). The chain is built from TRBV28 and TRBJ2-1; D is perhaps TRBD2 (5 bases). The length of the CDR3 is 13 residues. Trimming removed 1 base from V and 9 bases from J, with 10 bases in between. Germline CDR1 and CDR2: MDHEN and SYDVKM. CDR3 nucleotide sequence: TGTGCCAGCAGTTTATTGCCGGGGTCTGAGCAGTTCTTC. Its protein is CASSLLPGSEQFF.

This chain links TRBV21-1 with TRBJ2-3; the table's D call, TRBD2, was not checked against the DNA. TRBV21-1 is a pseudogene segment. This CDR3 has 16 amino acids. CDR3 sequence (DNA): TGTGCCAGCAGCAAAGGAGGGGGGGAGTTGGCAGATACGCAGTATTTT. It translates to CASSKGGGELADTQYF.

The rearrangement uses TRBV4-3 and TRBJ2-7; 7 bases match TRBD1. Trimming removed 0 bases from V and 3 bases from J; junction bases left unmatched: 5. The CDR3 is made up of 15 amino acids. Germline CDR1 and CDR2: LGHNA and YSLEER. The CDR3 protein is CASSQDRNRGYEQYF. DNA for the CDR3: TGCGCCAGCAGCCAAGATAGAAACAGGGGCTACGAGCAGTACTTC.

This clone was recorded only once. The chain has TRBV7-9 and TRBJ1-4; the D gene is possibly TRBD1 (6 bases). V lost 7 bases to trimming and J lost 3 bases, with 9 bases between them. The CDR3 covers 13 residues. CDR1 is SEHNR, CDR2 FQNEAQ, per germline (reference sequence). The DNA of the CDR3 is TGTGCCAGCATCAGGGGATCTAATGAAAAACTGTTTTTT. It specifies CASIRGSNEKLFF.

Only a few counts were recorded for this clone. This chain connects TRBV30 to TRBJ2-5; 8 nucleotides agree with TRBD1. The germline gives CDR1 GTSNPN, CDR2 SVGIG (reference sequence). With V trimmed by 2 bases and J by 7 bases, 9 bases remained unmatched. CDR3 length: 14 amino acids. CDR3 DNA sequence: TGTGCCTGGAGTACGGGGGACAGGATAGGGACCCAGTACTTC. Translated, it gives CAWSTGDRIGTQYF.

This clone was seen just once. The genes are TRBV27 and TRBJ1-2; D perhaps matches TRBD1 (6 bases). Germline V gene data show CDR1 as MNHEY and CDR2 as SMNVEV (reference sequence). The V and J ends lost 1 base and 3 bases respectively, with 18 bases between them. There are 17 residues in the CDR3. CDR3 nucleotides: TGTGCCAGCAGTTTATTGGGTGACAGGCCCCTATACTATGGCTACACCTTC. Its protein product is CASSLLGDRPLYYGYTF.